This TCR beta chain emerged from a study of blood T cell repertoires in COVID-19. Background on the study: Samples taken during acute and convalescent COVID-19 were collected in the United States, Italy and Spain. From T cells, B-cell-depleted T cells, or PBMCs came the material, which was cDNA or gDNA.

Authors' analysis steps: For nucleated cells, counts were estimated from reference gene primer amplification. Profiled with immunoSEQ multiplex PCR; TCRdb holds only in-frame clones, not every one. That table furnishes V, J and clone size, whereas the DNA furnished D and trimming. The data hold 300,000 to 400,000 clones, with 70% to 90% observed a single time. In germline, CDR1 is SEHNR, CDR2 FQNEAQ (reference sequence). This CDR3 is built from 17 residues. V lost 5 bases and J lost 2, with 21 bases in between. The chain joins TRBV7-9 to TRBJ2-5, with a tentative D call TRBD2 (7 bases). Sequences were obtained from peripheral blood. The clonotype was recovered from a woman aged 45 to 65 with active or convalescent COVID-19. The DNA for the CDR3 is TGTGCCAGCAGCCCGAGGGGGGGGACCCAGGGGCAAGAGACCCAGTACTTC. Protein product: CASSPRGGTQGQETQYF.